The source of this T cell receptor (beta chain) is a study of T cells expressing NK-cell markers. The overall study: HCMV seropositivity marked seven of the eight sequenced donors; one was seronegative.

TCRdb re-analyzed the 5' RACE reads; it lists each CDR3 protein once, without DNA. The sample totals roughly 390,000 distinct CDR3 sequences. This CDR3 contains 17 residues. The germline V gene has CDR1 SGHTS and CDR2 YDEGEE. The chain carries TRBV5-8 and TRBJ1-4. Input material: blood T cells: a sorted CD56 or NKG2C T cell subset, CD4+ or CD8+ T cells, or bulk PBMC T cells (not recorded which). The source of this sequence is a man aged 18-70 years in good health. Here the CDR3 reads CASSRQGRIATNEKLFF.